The clone carrying this T cell receptor beta chain was found many times. The antigen is undetermined. The germline CDR1 and CDR2 sequences are SNHLY and FYNNEI. V gave up 2 bases and J gave up 4 bases, with 6 bases separating them. The CDR3 totals 13 residues. TCR beta CDR3 regions were amplified from RNA transcripts. Researchers ran a first-round RT-PCR on the TCR CDR3 using the HTBI primer set. TCRdb ran MiXCR on the multiplex PCR reads and lists one entry per CDR3 protein. The table shows around 300,000 distinct CDR3 sequences, with roughly 15% occurring only once. The study defined stable Graves' hyperthyroidism as no ophthalmopathy progression within 18 months. The entry originates in a study of T cells in Graves' hyperthyroidism and ophthalmopathy. Study information: Blood from the periphery was taken at initial diagnosis, before any treatment. Study findings and constraints: Researchers found most expanded thyroid clonotypes above 0.001 in blood as well. Model output signaled ophthalmopathy a median roughly 6.5 months ahead of onset.

The sample consisted of blood. This chain uses TRBV2 with TRBJ2-1; D is undetermined. The TCR originated in a woman aged 40 to 49 with Graves' hyperthyroidism. The chain's CDR3 is CASSELGYNEQFF. The CDR3 DNA reads as TGTGCCAGCAGTGAATTGGGTTACAATGAGCAGTTCTTC.